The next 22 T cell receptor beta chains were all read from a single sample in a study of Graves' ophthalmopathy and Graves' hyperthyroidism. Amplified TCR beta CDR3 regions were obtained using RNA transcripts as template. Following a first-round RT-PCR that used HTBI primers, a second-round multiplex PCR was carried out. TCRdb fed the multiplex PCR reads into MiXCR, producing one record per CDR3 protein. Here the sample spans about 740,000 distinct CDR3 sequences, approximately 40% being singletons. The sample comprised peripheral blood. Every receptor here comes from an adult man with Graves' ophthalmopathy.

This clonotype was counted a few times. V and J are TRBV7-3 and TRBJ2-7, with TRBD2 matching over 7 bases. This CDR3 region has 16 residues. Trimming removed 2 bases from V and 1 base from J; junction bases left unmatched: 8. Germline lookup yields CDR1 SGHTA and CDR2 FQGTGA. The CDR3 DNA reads TGTGCCAGCAGCTTACAGTGGTTAGCGGGTTCCTACGAGCAGTACTTC. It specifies CASSLQWLAGSYEQYF. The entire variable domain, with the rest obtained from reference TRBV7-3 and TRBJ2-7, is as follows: GAGVSQTPSNKVTEKGKYVELRCDPISGHTALYWYRQSLGQGPEFLIYFQGTGAADDSGLPNDRFFAVRPEGSVSTLKIQRTERGDSAVYLCASSLQWLAGSYEQYFGPGTRLTVT.

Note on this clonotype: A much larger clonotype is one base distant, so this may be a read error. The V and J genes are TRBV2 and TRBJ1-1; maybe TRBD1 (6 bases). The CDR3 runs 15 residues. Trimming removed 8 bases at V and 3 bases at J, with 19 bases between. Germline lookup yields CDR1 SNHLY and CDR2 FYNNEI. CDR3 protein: CASGGRGVEDTEAFF. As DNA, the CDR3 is TGTGCCAGCGGTGGCAGGGGAGTCGAGGACACTGAAGCTTTCTTT.

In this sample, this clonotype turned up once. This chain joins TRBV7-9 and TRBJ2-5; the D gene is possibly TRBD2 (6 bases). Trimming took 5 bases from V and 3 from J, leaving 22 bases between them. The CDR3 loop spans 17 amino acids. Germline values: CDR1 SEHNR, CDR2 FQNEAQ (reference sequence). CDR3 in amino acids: CASSTPSGTGGKETQYF. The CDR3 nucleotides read TGTGCCAGCAGCACCCCTTCGGGGACCGGGGGAAAAGAGACCCAGTACTTC.

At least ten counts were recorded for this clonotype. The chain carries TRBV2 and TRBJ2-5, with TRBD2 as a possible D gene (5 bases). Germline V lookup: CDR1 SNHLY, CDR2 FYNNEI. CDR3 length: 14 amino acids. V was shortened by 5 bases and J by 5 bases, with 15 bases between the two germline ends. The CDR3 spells CASSQNGVMETQYF. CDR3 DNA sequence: TGTGCCAGCAGTCAAAACGGGGTAATGGAGACCCAGTACTTC.

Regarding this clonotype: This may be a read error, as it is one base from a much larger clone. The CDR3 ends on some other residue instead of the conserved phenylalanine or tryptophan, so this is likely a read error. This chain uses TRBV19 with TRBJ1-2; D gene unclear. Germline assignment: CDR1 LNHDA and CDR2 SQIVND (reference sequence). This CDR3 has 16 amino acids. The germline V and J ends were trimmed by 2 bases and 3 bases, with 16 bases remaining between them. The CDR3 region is CASSISKAFTDYGYTL. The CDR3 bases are TGTGCCAGTAGTATATCGAAGGCGTTTACGGACTATGGCTACACCCTC.

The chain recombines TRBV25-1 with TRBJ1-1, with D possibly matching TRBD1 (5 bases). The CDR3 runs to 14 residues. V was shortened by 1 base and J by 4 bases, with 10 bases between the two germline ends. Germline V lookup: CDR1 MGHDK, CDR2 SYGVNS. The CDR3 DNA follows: TGTGCCAGCAGTGAATGGGGGACGACCACTGAAGCTTTCTTT. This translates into CASSEWGTTTEAFF.

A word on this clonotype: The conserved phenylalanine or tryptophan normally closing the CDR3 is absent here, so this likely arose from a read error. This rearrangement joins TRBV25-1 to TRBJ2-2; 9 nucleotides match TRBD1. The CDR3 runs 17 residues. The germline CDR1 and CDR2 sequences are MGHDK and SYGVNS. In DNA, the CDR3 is TGCGCCAGCAGCCAAGATCAACAGGGGGCAGACACCGGGGAGCTGTTTCTT. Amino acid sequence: CASSQDQQGADTGELFL.

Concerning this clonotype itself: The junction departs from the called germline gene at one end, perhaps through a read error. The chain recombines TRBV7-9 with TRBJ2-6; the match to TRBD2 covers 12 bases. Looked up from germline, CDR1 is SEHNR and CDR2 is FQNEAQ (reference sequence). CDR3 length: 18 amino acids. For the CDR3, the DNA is TGTGCCGGCAGCCCGCGACTAGCGGGGGACTCTGGGGCCAACGTCCTGACTTTC. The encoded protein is CAGSPRLAGDSGANVLTF.

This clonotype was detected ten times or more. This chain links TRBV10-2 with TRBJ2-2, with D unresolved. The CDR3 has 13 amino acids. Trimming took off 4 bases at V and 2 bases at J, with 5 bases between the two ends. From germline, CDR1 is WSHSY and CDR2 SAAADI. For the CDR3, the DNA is TGCGCCAGCAGTGCAGTTAACACCGGGGAGCTGTTTTTT. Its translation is CASSAVNTGELFF.

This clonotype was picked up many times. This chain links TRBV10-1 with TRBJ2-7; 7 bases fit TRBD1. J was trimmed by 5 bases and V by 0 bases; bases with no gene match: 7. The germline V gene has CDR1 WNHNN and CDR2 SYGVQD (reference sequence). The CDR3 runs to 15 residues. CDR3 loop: CASSESPDRAHEQYF. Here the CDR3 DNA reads TGCGCCAGCAGTGAGTCTCCCGACAGGGCGCACGAGCAGTACTTC.

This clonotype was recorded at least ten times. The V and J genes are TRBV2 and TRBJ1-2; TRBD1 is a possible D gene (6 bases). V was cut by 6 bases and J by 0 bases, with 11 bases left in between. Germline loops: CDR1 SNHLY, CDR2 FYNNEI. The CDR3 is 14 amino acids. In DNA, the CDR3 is TGTGCCAGCAGGGGAGGGACAACTAACTATGGCTACACCTTC. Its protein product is CASRGGTTNYGYTF.

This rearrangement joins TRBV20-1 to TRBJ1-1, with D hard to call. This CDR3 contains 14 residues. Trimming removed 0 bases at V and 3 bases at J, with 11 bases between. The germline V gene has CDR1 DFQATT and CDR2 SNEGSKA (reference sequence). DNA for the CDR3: TGCAGTGCTAGAGATGGCAGAGCGGACACTGAAGCTTTCTTT. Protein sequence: CSARDGRADTEAFF.

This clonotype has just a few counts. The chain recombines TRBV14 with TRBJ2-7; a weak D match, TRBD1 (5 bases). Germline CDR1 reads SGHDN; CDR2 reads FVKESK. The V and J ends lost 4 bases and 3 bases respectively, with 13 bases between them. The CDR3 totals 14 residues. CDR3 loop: CASSPDSGLYEQYF. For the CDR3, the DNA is TGTGCCAGCAGCCCAGACAGTGGCCTCTACGAGCAGTACTTC.

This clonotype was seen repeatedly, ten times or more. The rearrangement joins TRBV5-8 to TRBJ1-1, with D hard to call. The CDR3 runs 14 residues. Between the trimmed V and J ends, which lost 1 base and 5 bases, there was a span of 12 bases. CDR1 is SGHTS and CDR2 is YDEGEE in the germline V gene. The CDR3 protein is CASSLPGVRTEAFF. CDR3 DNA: TGTGCCAGCAGCTTGCCCGGAGTGAGGACTGAAGCTTTCTTT.

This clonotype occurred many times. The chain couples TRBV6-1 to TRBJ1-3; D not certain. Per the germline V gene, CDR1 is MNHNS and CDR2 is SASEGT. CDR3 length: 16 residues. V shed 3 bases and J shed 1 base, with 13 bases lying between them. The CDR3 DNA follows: TGTGCCAGCAGTGACCCCAGACGGAAGTCTGGAAACACCATATATTTT. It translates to CASSDPRRKSGNTIYF.

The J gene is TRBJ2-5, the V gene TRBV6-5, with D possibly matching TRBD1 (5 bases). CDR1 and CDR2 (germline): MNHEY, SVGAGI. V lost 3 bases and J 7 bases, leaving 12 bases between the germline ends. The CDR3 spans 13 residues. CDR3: CASSYGALGTQYF. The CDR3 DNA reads TGTGCCAGCAGTTATGGGGCCCTCGGGACCCAGTACTTC.

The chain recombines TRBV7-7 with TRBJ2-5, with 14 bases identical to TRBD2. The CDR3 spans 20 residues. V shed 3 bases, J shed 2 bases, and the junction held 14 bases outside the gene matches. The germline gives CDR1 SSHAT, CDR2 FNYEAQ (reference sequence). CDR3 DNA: TGTGCCAGCAGCTTGGGAGGCGGGACTAGCGGGAGAGGGGAACAAGAGACCCAGTACTTC. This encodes CASSLGGGTSGRGEQETQYF.

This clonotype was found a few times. The CDR3 protein is CASSYSASGVYEQYF. The CDR3, as DNA: TGTGCCAGCAGTTATTCGGCTAGCGGGGTTTACGAGCAGTACTTC. The chain recombines TRBV7-2 with TRBJ2-7; 9 bases map to TRBD2. V lost 6 bases and J lost 4; bases outside the gene matches: 10. The CDR3 contains 15 residues. CDR1 SGHTA and CDR2 FQGNSA come from the germline V gene. Drawing the rest from reference TRBV7-2 and TRBJ2-7, the complete variable domain is GAGVSQSPSNKVTEKGKDVELRCDPISGHTALYWYRQSLGQGLEFLIYFQGNSAPDKSGLPSDRFSAERTGGSVSTLTIQRTQQEDSAVYLCASSYSASGVYEQYFGPGTRLTVT.

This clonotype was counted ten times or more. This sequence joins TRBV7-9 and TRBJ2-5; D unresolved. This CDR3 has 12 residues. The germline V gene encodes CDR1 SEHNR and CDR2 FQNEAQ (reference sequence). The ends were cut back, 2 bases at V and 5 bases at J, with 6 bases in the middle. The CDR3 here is CASSLYGETQYF. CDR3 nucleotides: TGTGCCAGCAGCTTATACGGGGAGACCCAGTACTTC.

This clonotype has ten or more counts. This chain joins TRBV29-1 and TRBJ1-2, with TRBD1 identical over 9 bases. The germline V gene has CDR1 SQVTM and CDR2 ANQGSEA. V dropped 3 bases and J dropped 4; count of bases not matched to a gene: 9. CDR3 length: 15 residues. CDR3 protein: CSVDSGTGLSYGYTF. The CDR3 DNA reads TGCAGCGTTGACAGCGGGACAGGGCTTTCCTATGGCTACACCTTC. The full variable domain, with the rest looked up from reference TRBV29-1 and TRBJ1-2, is SAVISQKPSRDICQRGTSLTIQCQVDSQVTMMFWYRQQPGQSLTLIATANQGSEATYESGFVIDKFPISRPNLTFSTLTVSNMSPEDSSIYLCSVDSGTGLSYGYTFGSGTRLTVV.

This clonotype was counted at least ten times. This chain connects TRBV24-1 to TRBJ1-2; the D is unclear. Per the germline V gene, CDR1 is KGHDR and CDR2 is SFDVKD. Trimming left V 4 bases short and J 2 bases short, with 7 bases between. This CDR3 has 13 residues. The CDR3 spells CATSERTNYGYTF. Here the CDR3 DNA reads TGTGCCACCAGTGAACGGACCAACTATGGCTACACCTTC.

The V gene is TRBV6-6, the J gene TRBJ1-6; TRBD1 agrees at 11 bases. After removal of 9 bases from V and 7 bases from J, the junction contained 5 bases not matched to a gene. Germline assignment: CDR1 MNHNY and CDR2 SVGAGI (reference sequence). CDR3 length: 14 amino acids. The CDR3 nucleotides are TGTGCCAGTGGACAGGGGGCGTTGAATTCACCCCTCCACTTT. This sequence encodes CASGQGALNSPLHF.